This TCR beta chain comes out of a study of shared clonotypes between healthy human individuals. The wider study: The donor pool was made up of two women and three men aged 18 to 49.

The run depth of the assay was deep. For each subset, genomic DNA was distributed in equal portions over several immunoSEQ plates. Here immunoSEQ multiplex PCR was the method, and the copy in TCRdb shows in-frame clones only, minus some. The sample lists approximately 440,000 clones, around 77% occurring once. This clone was seen a handful of times. The antigen remains unidentified. Germline V gives CDR1 SGHTA, CDR2 FQGNSA. With 1 base removed from V and 0 bases from J, the gap between germline ends came to 10 bases. The CDR3 runs to 16 residues. Findings of the study overall: Sequencing depth was predicted to influence how clonotypes are shared among donors.

The receptor was isolated from a woman aged 40 to 55 in good health. Some clones in this sample may be carry-over from other donors' samples. The specimen was PBMCs. The chain has TRBV7-2 and TRBJ1-3, with D possibly being TRBD1 (5 bases). The DNA for the CDR3 is TGTGCCAGCAGCTTAGGACCCCAGGGCTCTGGAAACACCATATATTTT. Encoded protein: CASSLGPQGSGNTIYF.